One and the same sample provided the 24 T cell receptor beta chains below, sequenced in a study of cytomegalovirus exposure and HLA in healthy donors. In the PCR, 60 Vbeta and 13 Jbeta primers were used. The protocol was immunoSEQ multiplex PCR, while the TCRdb copy is restricted to in-frame clones and leaves out a portion. The sample table includes 200,000 to 250,000 clones. Material: PBMCs. These receptor sequences come from a woman between 25 and 40 years old in good health and CMV-seropositive.

Concerning this clone itself: Other DNA sequences of this sample code for an identical CDR3. J is TRBJ2-3 and V is TRBV21-1; the table's D call, TRBD2, has no DNA check behind it. TRBV21-1 counts as a pseudogene. CDR3 length equals 16 residues. The CDR3 spells CASSKERDLNTDTQYF. In DNA form, the CDR3 reads TGTGCCAGCAGCAAAGAGAGGGACTTAAACACAGATACGCAGTATTTT.

The V and J genes are TRBV18 and TRBJ2-2; the match to TRBD2 covers 10 bases. The CDR3 runs to 16 residues. Germline CDR1 reads KGHSH; CDR2 reads LQKENI. With V trimmed by 6 bases and J by 4 bases, 8 bases remained unmatched. The CDR3 bases are TGTGCCAGCTCCCACTCAGCGGGAGGGAGCACCGGGGAGCTGTTTTTT. As protein: CASSHSAGGSTGELFF.

The chain joins TRBV10-3 to TRBJ2-1; TRBD1 matches 10 bases. This CDR3 is built from 13 residues. Trimming removed 10 bases from V and 8 bases from J; junction bases left unmatched: 8. Germline V CDR1 and CDR2: ENHRY, SYGVKD. The chain's CDR3 is CATRGTGDYEQFF. The CDR3 bases are TGTGCCACCAGGGGGACAGGGGACTATGAGCAGTTCTTC.

This sequence joins TRBV5-1 and TRBJ1-1; 7 bases are shared with TRBD1. Unmatched junction bases numbered 4, after V lost 4 bases and J lost 4 bases. CDR3 size: 13 residues. Germline V gene data show CDR1 as SGHRS and CDR2 as YFSETQ. CDR3 DNA: TGCGCCAGCAGCGCGGGGACAGCCACTGAAGCTTTCTTT. Translation gives CASSAGTATEAFF.

V usage is TRBV28 and J usage is TRBJ1-1; maybe TRBD1 (6 bases). Germline V gives CDR1 MDHEN, CDR2 SYDVKM. Trimming removed 3 bases at V and 4 bases at J, with 15 bases between. CDR3 length equals 15 residues. The CDR3 DNA reads TGTGCCAGCAGTTTGGTGGGGGCCGGCGGCACTGAAGCTTTCTTT. It is translated as CASSLVGAGGTEAFF.

The chain combines TRBV15 with TRBJ1-4; 7 nucleotides align to TRBD1. Germline V lookup: CDR1 LNHNV, CDR2 YYDKDF (reference sequence). The CDR3 totals 15 residues. The ends lost 1 base at V and 8 bases at J; junction bases unmatched: 7. The DNA of the CDR3 is TGTGCCACCAGCAGAGTCGAGACAGGGAACGAAAAACTGTTTTTT. The encoded protein is CATSRVETGNEKLFF.

The rearrangement links TRBV14 to TRBJ2-7; D is unclear. CDR1 and CDR2 (germline): SGHDN, FVKESK. The CDR3 runs to 17 residues. The V gene lost 2 bases and the J gene lost 0 bases, with 17 bases spanning the gap. The CDR3 sequence is CASSQTRTGPRSYEQYF. CDR3 DNA: TGTGCCAGCAGCCAAACTCGAACCGGTCCGCGCTCCTACGAGCAGTACTTC.

The chain carries TRBV27 and TRBJ1-1; D possibly corresponds to TRBD1 (6 bases). V lost 6 bases and J lost 0, with 14 bases in between. Germline assignment: CDR1 MNHEY and CDR2 SMNVEV (reference sequence). This CDR3 spans 15 amino acids. The CDR3 nucleotides read TGTGCCAGCAGACCGTACAGGGATCTGAACACTGAAGCTTTCTTT. Translated: CASRPYRDLNTEAFF.

The chain uses TRBV18 and TRBJ2-1; possibly TRBD1 for D (5 bases). Trimming stripped 4 bases from V and 9 bases from J, with 13 bases between. CDR3 size: 13 residues. CDR1 is KGHSH, CDR2 LQKENI, per germline. CDR3 in amino acids: CASSRQGNVEQFF. CDR3 coding DNA: TGTGCCAGCTCACGGCAGGGTAACGTTGAGCAGTTCTTC. Supplemented by reference TRBV18 and TRBJ2-1, the full variable domain reads NAGVMQNPRHLVRRRGQEARLRCSPMKGHSHVYWYRQLPEEGLKFMVYLQKENIIDESGMPKERFSAEFPKEGPSILRIQQVVRGDSAAYFCASSRQGNVEQFFGPGTRLTVL.

This sequence joins TRBV29-1 and TRBJ1-1, with D possibly TRBD1 on 6 matching bases. Germline V CDR1 and CDR2: SQVTM, ANQGSEA. The CDR3 has 14 residues. V lost 2 bases to trimming and J lost 4 bases, with 14 bases between them. As DNA, the CDR3 is TGCAGCGTTGAACCAGCAGGGGCGGGCACTGAAGCTTTCTTT. The encoded protein is CSVEPAGAGTEAFF.

V gene TRBV5-1 combines with J gene TRBJ2-5, with TRBD1 identical over 7 bases. In germline, CDR1 is SGHRS, CDR2 YFSETQ. V was pared by 0 bases and J by 2 bases, with 4 bases of the junction left unmatched. This CDR3 is built from 15 residues. Written as DNA, the CDR3 is TGCGCCAGCAGCTTGGGAGGGACAGCTCAAGAGACCCAGTACTTC. Amino acid sequence: CASSLGGTAQETQYF.

With regard to this clone: At the DNA level, this CDR3 is encoded by other sequences in the same sample as well. The genes are TRBV5-1 and TRBJ1-1; possible D gene TRBD1, 5 bases. This CDR3 is 15 amino acids long. V lost 0 bases to trimming and J lost 1 base, with 10 bases between them. Per germline, CDR1 SGHRS and CDR2 YFSETQ. The DNA for the CDR3 is TGCGCCAGCAGCTTGGGGGTAAGGGGGAACACTGAAGCTTTCTTT. As protein: CASSLGVRGNTEAFF.

The V and J genes are TRBV15 and TRBJ2-4; D perhaps matches TRBD1 (5 bases). V shed 0 bases and J shed 13 bases, with 13 bases lying between them. This CDR3 has 13 residues. Germline CDR1 reads LNHNV; CDR2 reads YYDKDF (reference sequence). CDR3 sequence (DNA): TGTGCCACCAGCAGAGATAATCAGGGATTGCAGTACTTC. This codes for CATSRDNQGLQYF.

The chain uses TRBV30 and TRBJ1-4; TRBD1 matches 12 bases. The germline V gene encodes CDR1 GTSNPN and CDR2 SVGIG (reference sequence). The CDR3 covers 14 residues. CDR3 residues: CVAGTGGANEKLFF. In DNA form, the CDR3 reads TGTGTCGCGGGGACAGGGGGCGCTAATGAAAAACTGTTTTTT.

The V call is TRBV9, the J call TRBJ2-2, with TRBD2 matching 7 bases. With V trimmed by 4 bases and J by 7 bases, 10 bases remained unmatched. CDR1 and CDR2 (germline): SGDLS, YYNGEE. The CDR3 extends over 15 amino acids. This CDR3 is CASSPRTSKVGELFF. CDR3 bases: TGTGCCAGCAGCCCACGGACTAGTAAGGTCGGGGAGCTGTTTTTT.

The chain links TRBV5-4 to TRBJ1-4; D may be TRBD1 (5 bases). The CDR3 is 15 amino acids. From germline, CDR1 is SGHNT and CDR2 YYREEE (reference sequence). Trimming took off 0 bases at V and 8 bases at J, with 14 bases between the two ends. The CDR3 here is CASSLDPGPEEKLFF. In DNA, the CDR3 is TGTGCCAGCAGCTTGGATCCAGGGCCCGAGGAAAAACTGTTTTTT.

The CDR3 is CASSPTPPGQGNTEAFF. The CDR3 nucleotides are TGTGCCAGCTCACCAACCCCTCCGGGACAGGGGAACACTGAAGCTTTCTTT. J is TRBJ1-1 and V is TRBV18, with 9 bases matching TRBD1. This CDR3 comprises 17 residues. Per the germline V gene, CDR1 is KGHSH and CDR2 is LQKENI. After removal of 2 bases from V and 1 base from J, the junction contained 8 bases not matched to a gene.

The CDR3 sequence: CAPTGAYNQPQHF. The CDR3 bases are TGTGCACCTACAGGAGCGTACAATCAGCCCCAGCATTTT. The chain has TRBV19 and TRBJ1-5; the D gene is possibly TRBD1 (5 bases). Germline V gene lookup returns CDR1 LNHDA and CDR2 SQIVND (reference sequence). This CDR3 has 13 amino acids. The full variable domain, with the rest looked up from reference TRBV19 and TRBJ1-5, is DGGITQSPKYLFRKEGQNVTLSCEQNLNHDAMYWYRQDPGQGLRLIYYSQIVNDFQKGDIAEGYSVSREKKESFPLTVTSAQKNPTAFYLCAPTGAYNQPQHFGDGTRLSIL.

The gene calls are TRBV27 and TRBJ1-2, with TRBD1 identical over 8 bases. This CDR3 is built from 16 residues. Trimming removed 4 bases from V and 0 bases from J; junction bases left unmatched: 7. CDR1 MNHEY and CDR2 SMNVEV come from the germline V gene (reference sequence). The CDR3 sequence is CASSSWTGQTNYGYTF. CDR3 DNA sequence: TGTGCCAGCAGTTCTTGGACAGGGCAAACTAACTATGGCTACACCTTC.

This sequence joins TRBV19 and TRBJ1-2; TRBD1 matches 7 bases. After removal of 6 bases from V and 6 bases from J, the junction contained 7 bases not matched to a gene. Germline-derived CDR1 and CDR2 are LNHDA and SQIVND (reference sequence). The CDR3 is 13 residues long. This chain's CDR3 is CASRETGTDGYTF. In DNA form, the CDR3 reads TGTGCCAGTAGAGAGACAGGGACGGATGGCTACACCTTC.

This chain connects TRBV29-1 to TRBJ2-4, with a tentative D call TRBD1 (6 bases). Trimming left V 4 bases short and J 1 base short, with 8 bases between. The CDR3 sequence is 13 residues long. Germline CDR1 reads SQVTM; CDR2 reads ANQGSEA. The CDR3: CSVGGPAKNIQYF. The CDR3 nucleotides are TGCAGCGTTGGGGGGCCGGCCAAAAACATTCAGTACTTC.

The V and J genes are TRBV7-2 and TRBJ1-4; no clear D gene. This CDR3 is 15 amino acids long. The V gene lost 5 bases and the J gene lost 0 bases, with 10 bases spanning the gap. CDR1 and CDR2 from the germline V gene are SGHTA and FQGNSA. In nucleotides, the CDR3 is TGTGCCAGCAGCAGCGAGCCAGCAACTAATGAAAAACTGTTTTTT. Translated, it gives CASSSEPATNEKLFF.

The V and J genes are TRBV28 and TRBJ1-5; D gene unclear. The CDR3 has 14 residues. Looked up from germline, CDR1 is MDHEN and CDR2 is SYDVKM. The ends were cut back, 3 bases at V and 2 bases at J, with 8 bases in the middle. CDR3 region: CASSLVGGNQPQHF. The DNA for the CDR3 is TGTGCCAGCAGTTTGGTCGGGGGCAATCAGCCCCAGCATTTT.

The rearrangement uses TRBV4-1 and TRBJ1-4, with D unresolved. V was clipped by 0 bases and J by 8 bases, with 16 bases between them. Germline V gives CDR1 MGHRA, CDR2 YSYEKL. The CDR3 runs 16 residues. The CDR3 region has the DNA TGCGCCAGCAGCCAAGATCCTTGGGAGGGAGGGGAAAAACTGTTTTTT. Its translation: CASSQDPWEGGEKLFF.